Here is one T cell receptor beta chain with its context. Its antigen is unknown. This record belongs to a study of tumor and adjacent non-tumor tissue in lung cancer. Study-wide results and limits: Tumor repertoires had a smaller top 100 clone share than normal lung. Significantly higher TCR diversity was found in tumor than normal lung. Shorter survival was associated with higher TCR diversity in tumors.

CDR3 length equals 13 residues. Germline assignment: CDR1 SGHDN and CDR2 FVKESK. Trimming removed 3 bases from V and 9 bases from J, with 12 bases in between. The library came from three nested PCR rounds adapted from ARM-PCR protocols. A single record per CDR3 protein comes from TCRdb applying MiXCR to the multiplex PCR reads. The table includes 70,000 or so distinct CDR3 sequences, about 61% detected once. No cell sorting was done before RNA was extracted from the tissue. The sequencing input was lung tumor tissue. This clonotype originated in a man in his forties or fifties with non-small cell lung cancer. V is TRBV14 and J is TRBJ2-1; D is possibly TRBD2 (5 bases). CDR3: CASSQARSGEQFF. For the CDR3, the DNA is TGTGCCAGCAGCCAGGCTAGAAGCGGTGAGCAGTTCTTC.